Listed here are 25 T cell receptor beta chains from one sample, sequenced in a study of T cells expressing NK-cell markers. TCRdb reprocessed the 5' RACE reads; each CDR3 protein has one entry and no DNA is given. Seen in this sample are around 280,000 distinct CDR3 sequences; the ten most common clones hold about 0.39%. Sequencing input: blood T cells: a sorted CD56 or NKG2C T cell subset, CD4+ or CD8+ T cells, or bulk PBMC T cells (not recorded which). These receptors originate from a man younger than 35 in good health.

CDR3 in amino acids: CASSVEGRISYEQYF. This chain uses TRBV12-3 or TRBV12-4 with TRBJ2-7; TCRdb designates TRBD1, a call that cannot be tested without DNA. There are 15 residues in the CDR3.

CDR3 sequence: CATSAPGGEKLFF. The V and J genes are TRBV24-1 and TRBJ1-4; TCRdb indicates TRBD1, and absent DNA this call remains unverified. Germline-derived CDR1 and CDR2 are KGHDR and SFDVKD. The CDR3 extends over 13 amino acids.

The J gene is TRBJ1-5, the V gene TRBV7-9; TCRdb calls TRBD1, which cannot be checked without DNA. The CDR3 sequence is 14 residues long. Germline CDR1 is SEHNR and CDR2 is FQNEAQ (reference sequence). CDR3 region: CASSPRQVNQPQHF.

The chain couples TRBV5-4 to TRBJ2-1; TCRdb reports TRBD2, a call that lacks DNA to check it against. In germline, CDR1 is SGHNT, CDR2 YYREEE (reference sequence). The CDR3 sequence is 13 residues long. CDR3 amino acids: CASSPKDYLRVFF.

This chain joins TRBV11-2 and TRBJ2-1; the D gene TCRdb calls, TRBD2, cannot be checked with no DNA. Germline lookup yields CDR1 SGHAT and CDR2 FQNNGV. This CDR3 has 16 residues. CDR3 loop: CASSGPGLAGLVEQFF.

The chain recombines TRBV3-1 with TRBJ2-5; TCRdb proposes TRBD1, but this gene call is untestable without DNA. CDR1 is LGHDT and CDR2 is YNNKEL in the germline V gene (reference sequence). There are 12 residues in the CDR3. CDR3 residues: CASSLGGGPQYF.

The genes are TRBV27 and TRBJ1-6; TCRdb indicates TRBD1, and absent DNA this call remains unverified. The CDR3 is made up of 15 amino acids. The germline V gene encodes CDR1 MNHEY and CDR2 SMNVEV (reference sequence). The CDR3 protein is CASTLGGSLGSPLHF.

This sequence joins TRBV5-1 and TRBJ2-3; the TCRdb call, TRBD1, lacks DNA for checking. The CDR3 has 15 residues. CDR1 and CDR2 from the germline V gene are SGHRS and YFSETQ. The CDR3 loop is CASSQWGQSTDTQYF.

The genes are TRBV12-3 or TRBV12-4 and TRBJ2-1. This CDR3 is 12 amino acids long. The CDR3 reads CASSFSKPEQFF.

CDR3 loop: CASRHWTGPGYTF. The chain links TRBV19 to TRBJ1-2; TCRdb's assignment of TRBD1 cannot be checked, as there is no DNA. This CDR3 has 13 amino acids. Germline CDR1 reads LNHDA; CDR2 reads SQIVND (reference sequence).

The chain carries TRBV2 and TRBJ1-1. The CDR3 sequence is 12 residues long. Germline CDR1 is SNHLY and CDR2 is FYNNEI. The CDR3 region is CASNGGGTEAFF.

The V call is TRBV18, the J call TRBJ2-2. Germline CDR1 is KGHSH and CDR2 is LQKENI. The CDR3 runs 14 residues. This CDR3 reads CASSPKSDTGELFF.

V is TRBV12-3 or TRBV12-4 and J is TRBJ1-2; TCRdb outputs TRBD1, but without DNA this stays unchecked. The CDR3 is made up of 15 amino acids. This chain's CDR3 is CASSPGQMANYGYTF.

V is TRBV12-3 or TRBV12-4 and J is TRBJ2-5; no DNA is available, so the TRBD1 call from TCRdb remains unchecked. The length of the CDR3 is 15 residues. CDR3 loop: CASSLGVGTLETQYF.

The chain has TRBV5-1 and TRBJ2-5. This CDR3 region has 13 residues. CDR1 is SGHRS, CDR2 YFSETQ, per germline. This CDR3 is CASSAAYQETQYF.

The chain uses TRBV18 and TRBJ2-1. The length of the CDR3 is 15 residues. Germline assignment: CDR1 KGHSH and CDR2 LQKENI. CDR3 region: CASSPGGRSYNEQFF.

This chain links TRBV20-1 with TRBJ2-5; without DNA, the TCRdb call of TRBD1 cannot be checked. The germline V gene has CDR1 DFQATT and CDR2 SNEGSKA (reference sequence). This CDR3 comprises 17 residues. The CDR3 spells CSARVPPTGRPEETQYF.

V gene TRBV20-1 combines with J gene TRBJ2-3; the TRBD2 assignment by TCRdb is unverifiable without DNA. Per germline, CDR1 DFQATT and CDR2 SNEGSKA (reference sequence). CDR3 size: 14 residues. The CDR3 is CSARTSGSTDTQYF.

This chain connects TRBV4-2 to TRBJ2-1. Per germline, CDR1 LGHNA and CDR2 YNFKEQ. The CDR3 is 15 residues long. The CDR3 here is CASSQMGDLTHEQFF.

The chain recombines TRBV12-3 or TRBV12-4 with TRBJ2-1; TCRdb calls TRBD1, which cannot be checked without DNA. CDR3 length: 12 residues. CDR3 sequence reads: CASRVGGNEQFF.

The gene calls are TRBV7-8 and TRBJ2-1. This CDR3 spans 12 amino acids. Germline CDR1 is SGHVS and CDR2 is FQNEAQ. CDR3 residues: CASSKFMDEQFF.

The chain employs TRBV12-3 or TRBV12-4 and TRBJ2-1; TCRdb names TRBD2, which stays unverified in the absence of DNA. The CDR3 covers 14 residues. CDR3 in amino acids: CASKGLAGANEQFF.

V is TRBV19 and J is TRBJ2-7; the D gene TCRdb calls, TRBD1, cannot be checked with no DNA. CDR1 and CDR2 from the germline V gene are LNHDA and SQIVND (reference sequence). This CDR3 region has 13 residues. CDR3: CASTRDNGGEQYF. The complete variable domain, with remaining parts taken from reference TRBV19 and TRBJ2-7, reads DGGITQSPKYLFRKEGQNVTLSCEQNLNHDAMYWYRQDPGQGLRLIYYSQIVNDFQKGDIAEGYSVSREKKESFPLTVTSAQKNPTAFYLCASTRDNGGEQYFGPGTRLTVT.

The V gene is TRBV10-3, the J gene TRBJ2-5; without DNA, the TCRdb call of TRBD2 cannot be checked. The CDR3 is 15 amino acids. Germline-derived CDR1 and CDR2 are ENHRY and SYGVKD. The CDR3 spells CAISALAGGRETQYF.

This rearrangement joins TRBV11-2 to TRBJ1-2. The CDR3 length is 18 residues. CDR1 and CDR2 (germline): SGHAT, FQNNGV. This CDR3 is CASSLKGASARSNYGYTF.